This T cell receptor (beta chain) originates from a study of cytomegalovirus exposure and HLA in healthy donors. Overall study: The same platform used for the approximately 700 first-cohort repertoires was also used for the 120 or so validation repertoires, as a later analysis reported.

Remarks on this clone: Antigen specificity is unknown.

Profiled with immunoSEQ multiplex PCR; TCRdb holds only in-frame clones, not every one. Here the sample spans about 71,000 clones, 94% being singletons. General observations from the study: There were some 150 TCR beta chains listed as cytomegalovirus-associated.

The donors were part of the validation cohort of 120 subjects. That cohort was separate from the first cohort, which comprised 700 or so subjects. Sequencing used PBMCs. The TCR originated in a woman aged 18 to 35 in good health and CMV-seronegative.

The CDR3, as DNA: TGTGCCAGCAGCGTAGTAACCGGGGAGCTGTTTTTT. Translation: CASSVVTGELFF. The chain joins TRBV9 to TRBJ2-2, with D unresolved. Germline-derived CDR1 and CDR2 are SGDLS and YYNGEE. There are 12 residues in the CDR3. V was pared by 0 bases and J by 5 bases, with 2 bases between.